This TCR beta chain was found in a study of cytomegalovirus exposure and HLA in healthy donors. General observations from the study: The study flagged roughly 150 TCR beta chains as cytomegalovirus-associated. By a later analysis, the bulk of CMV-associated TCR beta chains appeared HLA-restricted. Most of the TCR beta V segments (in an earlier analysis) were productive either about 87% or about 30% of the time. As was reported, the classifier diagnosed cytomegalovirus status with high specificity and sensitivity.

Germline trimming cut 3 bases from V and 6 bases from J; bases unmatched to any gene: 7. CDR1 and CDR2 from the germline V gene are MDHEN and SYDVKM. The CDR3 sequence is 16 residues long. In its sample, this clone was seen once. Its target is unknown. PCR was performed using 60 Vbeta and 13 Jbeta primers. Here immunoSEQ multiplex PCR was the method, and the copy in TCRdb shows in-frame clones only, minus some. The sample lists fewer than 250,000 clones; 79% were seen once. This sequence originates from a woman aged 18-35 years in good health and CMV-seronegative. The source material was PBMCs. The V and J genes are TRBV28 and TRBJ1-5; 11 bases align to TRBD1. Written as DNA, the CDR3 is TGTGCCAGCAGTTTTTGGGGACAGGGGGATATTCAGCCCCAGCATTTT. Its translation is CASSFWGQGDIQPQHF.